The 28 T cell receptor beta chains below come from one sample, sequenced in a study of CD8+CD57+ T cells in acquired aplastic anemia. According to the study, genomic DNA was the template for TCR beta VDJ and CDR3 profiling. MiXCR, applied by TCRdb to the reads, yields one record per CDR3 protein. The sample consists of fewer than 150,000 distinct CDR3 sequences, about 46% of them appearing once. Sequences were obtained from sorted CD4+, CD8+, or CD8+CD57+ T cells (not recorded which) from PBMCs. The receptors were gathered from a human donor in good health, serving as a control.

In this sample, this clonotype turned up many times. The rearrangement links TRBV14 to TRBJ1-2; D perhaps matches TRBD1 (5 bases). With 5 bases removed from V and 6 bases from J, the gap between germline ends came to 31 bases. The CDR3 spans 19 residues. From germline, CDR1 is SGHDN and CDR2 FVKESK. CDR3 bases: TGTGCCAGCAGCATACGGAAACGGGGCGATCCGTACCTCGAGGATGGCTACACCTTC. It specifies CASSIRKRGDPYLEDGYTF.

This clonotype was seen at least ten times. At one boundary the junction diverges from the germline segment, which might be a read error. This chain joins TRBV9 and TRBJ2-7, with a tentative D call TRBD2 (6 bases). This CDR3 has 13 residues. Looked up from germline, CDR1 is SGDLS and CDR2 is YYNGEE. CDR3 bases: TGTGCCAGCAGCGTAGCTGACAGCGGGTGGATCTCCTTC. Translation gives CASSVADSGWISF.

The rearrangement uses TRBV10-3 and TRBJ1-4; 8 bases are a match to TRBD1. This CDR3 is built from 15 residues. Germline trimming cut 1 base from V and 7 bases from J; bases unmatched to any gene: 5. Germline V gives CDR1 ENHRY, CDR2 SYGVKD. The CDR3 DNA reads TGTGCCATCAGTGAGTTTGGACAGGGAAGTGAAAAACTGTTTTTT. Residues: CAISEFGQGSEKLFF.

Comments on this clonotype: This could be a read error, since a much larger clone is one nucleotide away. The chain couples TRBV10-3 to TRBJ1-2, with D unclear. CDR1 and CDR2 (germline): ENHRY, SYGVKD. The CDR3 consists of 15 residues. DNA for the CDR3: TGTGCCATCAGTGAAGAACAGCCCGTTTACTATGGCCACACCTTC. Its protein product is CAISEEQPVYYGHTF.

This clonotype showed up many times. The chain is built from TRBV5-1 and TRBJ2-3; the D gene is possibly TRBD1 (6 bases). Trimming cost V 3 bases and J 3 bases, with 11 bases left between them. CDR3 length: 14 amino acids. Germline lookup yields CDR1 SGHRS and CDR2 YFSETQ. CDR3 nucleotides: TGCGCCAGCAGCTCGGACAGCCAAACAGATACGCAGTATTTT. Its protein product is CASSSDSQTDTQYF.

This clonotype was recorded only once. V and J are TRBV19 and TRBJ2-1; D uncertain. V lost 0 bases, J lost 6 bases, and 9 bases lay in between. The CDR3 runs to 14 residues. From germline, CDR1 is LNHDA and CDR2 SQIVND (reference sequence). CDR3 coding DNA: TGTGCCAGTAGTATAGATCGTTGGGCCAATGAGCAGTTCTTC. It is translated as CASSIDRWANEQFF.

This clonotype was found a few times. The chain links TRBV12-5 to TRBJ1-4; weak D call: TRBD1 (6 bases). CDR1 is LGHNT and CDR2 is FRNRAP in the germline V gene. V shed 5 bases and J shed 8 bases, with 21 bases lying between them. CDR3 length: 16 amino acids. The CDR3 protein is CASGPTAGRGAEKLFF. CDR3 nucleotide sequence: TGTGCTAGTGGTCCCACCGCTGGCAGGGGTGCGGAAAAACTGTTTTTT. Combining the CDR3 with reference TRBV12-5 and TRBJ1-4 gives the whole variable domain DARVTQTPRHKVTEMGQEVTMRCQPILGHNTVFWYRQTMMQGLELLAYFRNRAPLDDSGMPKDRFSAEMPDATLATLKIQPSEPRDSAVYFCASGPTAGRGAEKLFFGSGTQLSVL.

The sample holds many counts of this clonotype. This rearrangement joins TRBV5-6 to TRBJ1-4; maybe TRBD1 (6 bases). The CDR3 contains 13 residues. V was pared by 6 bases and J by 8 bases, with 14 bases between. Germline CDR1 SGHDT, CDR2 YYEEEE. The CDR3 loop is CASMNRANEKLFF. The CDR3 bases are TGTGCCAGCATGAACAGGGCCAACGAAAAACTGTTTTTT.

This clonotype was seen many times. The genes are TRBV7-9 and TRBJ2-3, with D perhaps TRBD1 or TRBD2 (5 bases each). Deletions cut 3 bases from V and 4 bases from J, with 20 bases between. This CDR3 has 17 amino acids. The germline V gene has CDR1 SEHNR and CDR2 FQNEAQ (reference sequence). The CDR3 region is CASSLRGAGKAADTQYF. The CDR3 nucleotides are TGTGCCAGCAGCTTGAGAGGGGCGGGCAAGGCCGCAGATACGCAGTATTTT.

The chain joins TRBV5-4 to TRBJ1-2; 8 nucleotides align to TRBD1. The CDR3 has 13 amino acids. The germline V gene has CDR1 SGHNT and CDR2 YYREEE (reference sequence). Losses at the gene ends were 2 bases for V and 7 bases for J; bases not matched to a gene: 4. This CDR3 reads CASSFQGARGYTF. DNA for the CDR3: TGTGCCAGCAGCTTCCAGGGGGCGCGTGGCTACACCTTC.

This clonotype was observed a few times. V gene TRBV7-9 combines with J gene TRBJ2-1; TRBD2 might be the D (5 bases). This CDR3 comprises 12 residues. V was shortened by 5 bases and J by 7 bases, with 9 bases between the two germline ends. Germline CDR1 reads SEHNR; CDR2 reads FQNEAQ (reference sequence). CDR3 sequence: CASSRTGNEQFF. The DNA of the CDR3 is TGTGCCAGCAGCCGGACGGGGAATGAGCAGTTCTTC. The full variable domain, rest sourced from reference TRBV7-9 and TRBJ2-1, is DTGVSQNPRHKITKRGQNVTFRCDPISEHNRLYWYRQTLGQGPEFLTYFQNEAQLEKSRLLSDRFSAERPKGSFSTLEIQRTEQGDSAMYLCASSRTGNEQFFGPGTRLTVL.

This clonotype was recorded many times. The chain recombines TRBV20-1 with TRBJ1-1, with 7 bases matching TRBD1. Germline CDR1 and CDR2: DFQATT and SNEGSKA (reference sequence). CDR3 length: 12 residues. The V gene end was trimmed by 7 bases and the J gene end by 5 bases; junction bases not matched to a gene: 7. CDR3 DNA: TGCAGTGTCCCACAGGGGACGACTGAAGCTTTCTTT. As protein: CSVPQGTTEAFF.

This chain joins TRBV7-2 and TRBJ1-2; weak D call: TRBD1 (5 bases). The CDR3 length is 14 residues. V lost 7 bases and J lost 4, with 16 bases in between. Germline CDR1 and CDR2: SGHTA and FQGNSA. The CDR3 bases are TGTGCCAGCAAGACTAGACAGACCTCCTATGGCTACACCTTC. Amino acid sequence: CASKTRQTSYGYTF.

The DNA for the CDR3 is TGTGCCATCAGTGGGCTGACAGGGGTATACGAGCAGTACTTC. Amino acids: CAISGLTGVYEQYF. V and J are TRBV10-3 and TRBJ2-7, with 8 bases matching TRBD1. V lost 4 bases and J lost 4; bases outside the gene matches: 6. The CDR3 has 14 residues. The germline V gene encodes CDR1 ENHRY and CDR2 SYGVKD.

V and J are TRBV15 and TRBJ1-1; no reliable D call. V was trimmed by 0 bases and J by 7 bases, leaving 12 bases between them. This CDR3 spans 14 amino acids. Germline values: CDR1 LNHNV, CDR2 YYDKDF (reference sequence). In DNA, the CDR3 is TGTGCCACCAGCAGAGATCCCGACGGGCTTGAAGCTTTCTTT. Its translation: CATSRDPDGLEAFF.

This clonotype was counted a few times. The chain employs TRBV18 and TRBJ1-1, with 7 bases identical to TRBD1. The V gene end was trimmed by 4 bases and the J gene end by 3 bases; junction bases not matched to a gene: 8. The germline gives CDR1 KGHSH, CDR2 LQKENI. The CDR3 runs to 15 residues. The CDR3 loop reads CASSLGPGGDTEAFF. The CDR3 bases are TGTGCCAGCTCACTTGGGCCAGGGGGGGACACTGAAGCTTTCTTT.

CDR3 coding DNA: TGTGCCAGTAGCCCAGGGTATAATGAAAAACTGTTTTTT. This sequence encodes CASSPGYNEKLFF. This chain connects TRBV19 to TRBJ1-4, with a possible D match to TRBD1 (5 bases). V lost 6 bases and J lost 4, with 9 bases in between. The germline CDR1 and CDR2 sequences are LNHDA and SQIVND (reference sequence). This CDR3 comprises 13 residues. The full variable domain, rest sourced from reference TRBV19 and TRBJ1-4, is DGGITQSPKYLFRKEGQNVTLSCEQNLNHDAMYWYRQDPGQGLRLIYYSQIVNDFQKGDIAEGYSVSREKKESFPLTVTSAQKNPTAFYLCASSPGYNEKLFFGSGTQLSVL.

The genes are TRBV7-2 and TRBJ1-5; D possibly corresponds to TRBD1 (6 bases). Trimming took 5 bases from V and 4 from J, leaving 9 bases between them. This CDR3 comprises 13 residues. Per the germline V gene, CDR1 is SGHTA and CDR2 is FQGNSA. The CDR3 sequence: CASSPDRNQPQHF. The CDR3 DNA reads TGTGCCAGCAGCCCTGACAGGAATCAGCCCCAGCATTTT.

V and J are TRBV19 and TRBJ2-1; TRBD2 aligns across 10 bases. CDR1 is LNHDA, CDR2 SQIVND, per germline (reference sequence). The CDR3 has 15 amino acids. The V gene end was trimmed by 2 bases and the J gene end by 3 bases; junction bases not matched to a gene: 1. The CDR3 reads CASSITSGIYNEQFF. The DNA for the CDR3 is TGTGCCAGTAGTATAACTAGCGGGATCTACAATGAGCAGTTCTTC.

In its sample, this clonotype was seen many times. The chain uses TRBV19 and TRBJ2-2; 10 bases are shared with TRBD1. Germline V gene sequence: CDR1 LNHDA, CDR2 SQIVND (reference sequence). V lost 5 bases and J lost 7; bases outside the gene matches: 7. The CDR3 spans 15 residues. The CDR3, as DNA: TGTGCCAGTAGTGATAGGACAGGGGGTAACGGGGAGCTGTTTTTT. The encoded protein is CASSDRTGGNGELFF.

The V call is TRBV5-4, the J call TRBJ2-3; D possibly corresponds to TRBD2 (6 bases). Trimming removed 0 bases from V and 1 base from J, with 9 bases in between. CDR1 and CDR2 from the germline V gene are SGHNT and YYREEE (reference sequence). The CDR3 has 15 residues. CDR3 coding DNA: TGTGCCAGCAGCTTGGCGGGGGAGGGCACAGATACGCAGTATTTT. This gives the protein CASSLAGEGTDTQYF.

A few counts support this clonotype. The rearrangement joins TRBV9 to TRBJ2-7, with D perhaps given as TRBD1 or TRBD2 (5 bases each). CDR1 is SGDLS and CDR2 is YYNGEE in the germline V gene. The ends were cut back, 4 bases at V and 1 base at J, with 12 bases in the middle. The CDR3 extends over 14 amino acids. The CDR3 spells CASSPSGRSYEQYF. The CDR3 DNA reads TGTGCCAGCAGCCCCTCGGGGCGGTCCTACGAGCAGTACTTC.

With respect to this clonotype: This may be a read error, as it is one base from a much larger clone. The gene calls are TRBV3-1 and TRBJ1-3; no reliable D call. CDR3 length equals 13 residues. Germline V gene sequence: CDR1 LGHDT, CDR2 YNNKEL (reference sequence). This chain's CDR3 is CAGSQARGNTIYF. CDR3 bases: TGTGCCGGCAGCCAAGCAAGGGGAAACACCATATATTTT.

This clonotype has ten or more counts. The CDR3 is CASSHFLAGRPSSTDTQYF. The CDR3 bases are TGTGCCAGCAGCCATTTCTTAGCGGGGCGTCCCTCTAGCACAGATACGCAGTATTTT. The chain carries TRBV3-1 and TRBJ2-3, with 8 bases matching TRBD2. V lost 3 bases and J lost 0; bases outside the gene matches: 14. Germline loops: CDR1 LGHDT, CDR2 YNNKEL (reference sequence). This CDR3 has 19 residues.

This clonotype has a count of ten or more. This sequence joins TRBV20-1 and TRBJ2-7; D possibly corresponds to TRBD1 (5 bases). Germline V gene sequence: CDR1 DFQATT, CDR2 SNEGSKA (reference sequence). This CDR3 is built from 14 residues. Trimming shortened V by 6 bases and J by 4 bases, and 19 bases separated the two germline ends. CDR3: CSARLRVGAYEQYF. Written as DNA, the CDR3 is TGCAGTGCCCGCCTACGAGTTGGGGCATACGAGCAGTACTTC.

The sample holds many counts of this clonotype. V usage is TRBV7-9 and J usage is TRBJ1-2, with TRBD1 matching over 11 bases. Germline-derived CDR1 and CDR2 are SEHNR and FQNEAQ (reference sequence). The CDR3 loop spans 16 amino acids. After removal of 5 bases from V and 7 bases from J, the junction contained 12 bases not matched to a gene. Written as DNA, the CDR3 is TGTGCCAGCAGCGAACGGACCGGACAGGGGGCATTTGGCTACACCTTC. Translating gives CASSERTGQGAFGYTF.

This clonotype was counted ten times or more. The V call is TRBV7-9, the J call TRBJ2-7, with 10 bases identical to TRBD1. The germline V gene has CDR1 SEHNR and CDR2 FQNEAQ (reference sequence). The CDR3 spans 13 residues. The V segment lost 5 bases and the J segment 13 bases; nucleotides outside the gene matches: 11. The DNA of the CDR3 is TGTGCCAGCAGCCCCGGGGGGGGACAGGGGAAATACTTC. Protein product: CASSPGGGQGKYF.

The chain combines TRBV7-6 with TRBJ2-7; D perhaps matches TRBD2 (5 bases). Trimming took off 1 base at V and 8 bases at J, with 21 bases between the two ends. CDR1 is SGHVS and CDR2 is FNYEAQ in the germline V gene. This CDR3 region has 16 residues. CDR3 protein: CASSLGGGRNRYKQYF. In nucleotides, the CDR3 is TGTGCCAGCAGCTTAGGCGGAGGCAGGAACCGGTACAAGCAGTACTTC.